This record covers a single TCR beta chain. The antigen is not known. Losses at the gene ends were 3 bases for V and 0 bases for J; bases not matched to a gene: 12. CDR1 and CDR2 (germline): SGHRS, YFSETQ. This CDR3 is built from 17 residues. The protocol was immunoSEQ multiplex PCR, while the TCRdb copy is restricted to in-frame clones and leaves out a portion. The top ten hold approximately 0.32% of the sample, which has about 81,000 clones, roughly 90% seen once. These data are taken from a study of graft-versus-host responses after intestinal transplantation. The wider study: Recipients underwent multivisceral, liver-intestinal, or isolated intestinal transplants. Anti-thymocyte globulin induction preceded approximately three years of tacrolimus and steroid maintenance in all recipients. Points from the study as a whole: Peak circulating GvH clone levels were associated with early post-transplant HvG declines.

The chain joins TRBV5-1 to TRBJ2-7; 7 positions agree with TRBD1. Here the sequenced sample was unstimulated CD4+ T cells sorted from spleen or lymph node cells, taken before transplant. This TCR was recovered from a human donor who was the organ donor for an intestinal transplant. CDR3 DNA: TGCGCCAGCAGCTGGAAACCGGGACAGTCAAACTCCTACGAGCAGTACTTC. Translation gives CASSWKPGQSNSYEQYF.